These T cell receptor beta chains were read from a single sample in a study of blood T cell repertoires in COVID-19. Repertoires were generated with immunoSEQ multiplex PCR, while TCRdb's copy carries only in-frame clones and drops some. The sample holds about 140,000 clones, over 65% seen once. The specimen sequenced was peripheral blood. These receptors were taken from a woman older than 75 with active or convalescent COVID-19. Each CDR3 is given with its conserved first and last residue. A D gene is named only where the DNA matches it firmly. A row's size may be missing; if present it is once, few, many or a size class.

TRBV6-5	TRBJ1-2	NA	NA	CASSDSLRGGYTF	TGTGCCAGCAGTGACTCTCTAAGAGGGGGCTACACCTTC
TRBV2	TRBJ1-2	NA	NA	CASSGGTPQSYGYTF	TGTGCCAGCAGTGGGGGGACTCCGCAAAGCTATGGCTACACCTTC
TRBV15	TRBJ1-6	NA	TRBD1	CATSGGQGYGSYNSPLHF	TGTGCCACCAGCGGCGGACAGGGATATGGCTCCTATAATTCACCCCTCCACTTT
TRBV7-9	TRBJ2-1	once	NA	CASSLVAGMGDEQFF	TGTGCCAGCAGCTTAGTTGCGGGGATGGGGGATGAGCAGTTCTTC
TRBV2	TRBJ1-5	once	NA	CASSFPGHVPQPQHF	TGTGCCAGCAGTTTCCCCGGACATGTCCCTCAGCCCCAGCATTTT
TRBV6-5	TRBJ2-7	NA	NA	CASSDGSSRSYEQYF	TGTGCCAGCAGCGACGGGTCATCCCGAAGCTACGAGCAGTACTTC
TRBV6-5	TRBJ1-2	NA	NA	CATIANYGYTF	TGTGCCACCATAGCTAACTATGGCTACACCTTC
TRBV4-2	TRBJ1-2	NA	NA	CASSPGHLNYGYTF	TGTGCCAGCAGCCCGGGACACCTTAACTATGGCTACACCTTC
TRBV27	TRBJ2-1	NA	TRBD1	CASSPRTGTNNEQFF	TGTGCCAGCAGTCCCCGGACAGGGACGAACAATGAGCAGTTCTTC
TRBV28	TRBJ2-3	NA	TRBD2	CASRGPGLAGGLEITDTQYF	TGTGCCAGCAGGGGTCCCGGACTAGCGGGGGGGCTTGAGATAACAGATACGCAGTATTTT
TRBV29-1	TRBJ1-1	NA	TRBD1	CSVENWGRGANTEAFF	TGCAGCGTTGAGAACTGGGGCAGGGGGGCGAACACTGAAGCTTTCTTT
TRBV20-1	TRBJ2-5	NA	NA	CSARVGAPQYF	TGCAGTGCTAGAGTGGGGGCCCCGCAGTACTTC
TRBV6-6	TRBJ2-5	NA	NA	CASSWRGGETQYF	TGTGCCAGCAGTTGGAGGGGCGGGGAGACCCAGTACTTC
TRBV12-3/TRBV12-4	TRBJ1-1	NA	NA	CASSLRSNTEAFF	TGTGCCAGCAGTTTGAGGTCGAACACTGAAGCTTTCTTT
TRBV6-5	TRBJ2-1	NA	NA	CASSYDPSSYNEQFF	TGTGCCAGCAGTTATGATCCTAGCTCCTACAATGAGCAGTTCTTC
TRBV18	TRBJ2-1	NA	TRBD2	CASSPRFSGGHNNEQFF	TGTGCCAGCTCACCACGATTTAGCGGGGGACATAACAATGAGCAGTTCTTC
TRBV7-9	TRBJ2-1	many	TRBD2	CASSPRLGGVSNEQFF	TGTGCCAGCAGCCCTCGATTGGGGGGGGTCTCGAATGAGCAGTTCTTC
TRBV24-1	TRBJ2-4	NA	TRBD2	CATSESGLAGRENIQYF	TGTGCCACCAGTGAATCCGGACTAGCGGGCCGTGAAAACATTCAGTACTTC
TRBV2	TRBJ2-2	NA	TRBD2	CASENPGLAYTGELFF	TGTGCCAGCGAGAACCCGGGACTAGCTTACACCGGGGAGCTGTTTTTT
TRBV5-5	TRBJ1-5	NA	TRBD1	CASRQGVMVNQPQHF	TGTGCCAGCAGACAGGGGGTAATGGTTAATCAGCCCCAGCATTTT
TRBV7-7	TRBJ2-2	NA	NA	CASSYGGNTGELFF	TGTGCTAGCAGCTACGGGGGAAACACCGGGGAGCTGTTTTTT
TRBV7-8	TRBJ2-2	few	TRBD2	CASSSTRTSGGSNTGELFF	TGTGCCAGCAGCTCGACACGGACTAGCGGGGGTTCGAACACCGGGGAGCTGTTTTTT
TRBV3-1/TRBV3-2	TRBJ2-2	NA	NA	CASSQVGPRGIGELFF	TGTGCCAGCAGCCAAGTCGGTCCCAGGGGAATTGGCGAGCTGTTTTTT
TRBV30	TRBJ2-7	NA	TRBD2	CAWSVGAGTYEQYF	TGTGCCTGGAGTGTAGGAGCGGGGACCTACGAGCAGTACTTC
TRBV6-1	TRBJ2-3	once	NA	CASSEDPSYYPQYF	TGTGCCAGCAGTGAAGATCCCAGCTACTATCCGCAGTATTTT
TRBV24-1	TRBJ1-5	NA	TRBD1	CATRDRANQPQHF	TGTGCCACCAGGGACAGGGCCAATCAGCCCCAGCATTTT
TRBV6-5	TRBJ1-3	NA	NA	CASSLGRAGNTIYF	TGTGCCAGCAGCTTAGGGCGGGCAGGAAACACCATATATTTT
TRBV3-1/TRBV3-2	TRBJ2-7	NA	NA	CASSQDKVGTTASYEQYF	TGTGCCAGCAGCCAAGATAAAGTTGGGACAACCGCCTCCTACGAGCAGTACTTC
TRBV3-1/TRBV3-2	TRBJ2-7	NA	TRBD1	CASSRKIPGQGSEQYF	TGTGCCAGCAGCAGAAAGATTCCCGGACAGGGTTCCGAGCAGTACTTC
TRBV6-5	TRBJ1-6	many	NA	CASTERKNSPLHF	TGTGCCAGCACGGAGAGAAAAAATTCACCCCTCCACTTT
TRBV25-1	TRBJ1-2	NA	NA	CASSEARGNYGYTF	TGTGCCAGCAGTGAAGCCAGGGGAAACTATGGCTACACCTTC
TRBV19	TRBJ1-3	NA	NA	CASRGSRGRNTIYF	TGTGCCAGTAGAGGATCCCGGGGAAGAAACACCATATATTTT
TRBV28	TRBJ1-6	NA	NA	CASSPQQGSNSPLHF	TGTGCCAGCAGTCCGCAACAGGGTTCGAATTCACCCCTCCACTTT
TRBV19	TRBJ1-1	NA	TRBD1	CASSDRGMENTEAFF	TGTGCCAGTAGTGACAGGGGAATGGAGAACACTGAAGCTTTCTTT
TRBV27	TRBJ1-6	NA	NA	CASTLNRAYNSPLHF	TGTGCCAGCACCCTTAACAGGGCCTATAATTCACCCCTCCACTTT
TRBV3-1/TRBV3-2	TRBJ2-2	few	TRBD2	CASSQVLAGGADLTTGELFF	TGTGCCAGCAGCCAAGTTCTAGCGGGGGGCGCCGATTTGACCACCGGGGAGCTGTTTTTT
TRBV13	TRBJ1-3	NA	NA	CASSLSVPGNTIYF	TGTGCCAGCAGCTTATCGGTACCTGGAAACACCATATATTTT
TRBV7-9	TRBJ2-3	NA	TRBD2	CASSLQRGGNTDTQYF	TGTGCCAGCAGCTTACAGCGGGGGGGGAACACAGATACGCAGTATTTT
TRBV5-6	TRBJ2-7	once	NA	CASSPPTGYEQYF	TGTGCCAGCAGCCCGCCGACGGGCTACGAGCAGTACTTC
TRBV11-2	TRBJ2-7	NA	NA	CASSLAGREQYF	TGTGCCAGCAGCTTAGCTGGGCGCGAGCAGTACTTC
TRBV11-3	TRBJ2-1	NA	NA	CASSLVSRGGEQFF	TGTGCCAGCAGCTTAGTCTCGCGGGGCGGGGAGCAGTTCTTC
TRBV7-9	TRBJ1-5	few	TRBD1	CASSLGTGGGNQPQHF	TGTGCCAGCAGCTTAGGTACAGGGGGCGGCAATCAGCCCCAGCATTTT
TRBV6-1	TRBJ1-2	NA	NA	CASSEAYGYTF	TGTGCCAGCAGTGAAGCCTACGGCTACACCTTC
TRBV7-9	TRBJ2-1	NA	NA	CASSSYPHYEQDNEQFF	TGTGCCAGCAGCTCTTACCCCCACTATGAACAGGACAATGAGCAGTTCTTC
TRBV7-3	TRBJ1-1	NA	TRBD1	CASSSGTGGNTEAFF	TGTGCCAGCAGCTCCGGGACAGGGGGGAACACTGAAGCTTTCTTT
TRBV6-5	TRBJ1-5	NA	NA	CASRTGGSSQPQHF	TGTGCCAGCAGGACAGGCGGTTCGAGTCAGCCCCAGCATTTT
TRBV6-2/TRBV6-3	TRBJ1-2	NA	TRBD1	CASSNRGLGYGYTF	TGTGCCAGCAGCAACAGGGGGCTGGGCTATGGCTACACCTTC
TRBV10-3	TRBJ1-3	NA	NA	CAISERGGRDTIYF	TGTGCCATCAGTGAGCGGGGGGGAAGGGACACCATATATTTT
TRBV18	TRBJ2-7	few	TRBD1	CASSPPLTGSPYEQYF	TGTGCCAGCTCACCACCGTTGACAGGGAGCCCCTACGAGCAGTACTTC
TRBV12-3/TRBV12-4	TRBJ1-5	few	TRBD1	CASRGQGPQPQHF	TGTGCCAGCAGGGGACAGGGCCCTCAGCCCCAGCATTTT
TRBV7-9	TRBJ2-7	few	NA	CASSLQGPKQYF	TGTGCCAGCAGCTTACAGGGGCCCAAGCAGTACTTC
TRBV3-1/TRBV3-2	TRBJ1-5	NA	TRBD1	CASSQGGGVQTGLHQPQHF	TGTGCCAGCAGCCAAGGGGGAGGTGTGCAGACAGGGCTACATCAGCCCCAGCATTTT
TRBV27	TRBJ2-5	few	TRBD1	CASRPYRGRVEETQYF	TGTGCCAGCAGGCCATACAGGGGGCGGGTAGAAGAGACCCAGTACTTC
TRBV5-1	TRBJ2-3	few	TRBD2	CASSLFGLLERGSDTQYF	TGCGCCAGCAGCTTGTTTGGCCTCCTGGAGCGGGGGTCGGATACGCAGTATTTT
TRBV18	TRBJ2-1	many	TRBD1	CASSPPWDRGRNEQFF	TGTGCCAGCTCACCACCGTGGGACAGGGGGCGTAATGAGCAGTTCTTC
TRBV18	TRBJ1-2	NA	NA	CASSPVRTAANYGYTF	TGTGCCAGCTCACCAGTGAGAACAGCAGCTAACTATGGCTACACCTTC
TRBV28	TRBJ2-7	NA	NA	CASHSAYEQYF	TGTGCCAGCCATAGCGCCTACGAGCAGTACTTC
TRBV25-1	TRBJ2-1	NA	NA	CASSEYNSKRSYNEQFF	TGTGCCAGCAGTGAATATAACAGCAAACGCTCCTACAATGAGCAGTTCTTC
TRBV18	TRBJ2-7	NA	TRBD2	CASSPKPTSGGGYEQYF	TGTGCCAGCTCACCGAAACCGACTAGCGGGGGGGGTTACGAGCAGTACTTC
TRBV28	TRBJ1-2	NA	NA	CASSLLTQGNGYTF	TGTGCCAGCAGTTTATTGACTCAAGGCAATGGCTACACCTTC